Listed below are T cell receptor beta chains from one sample, sequenced in a study of OX40 agonist ivuxolimab in advanced cancers. TCRdb keeps only in-frame clones here, not all; method: immunoSEQ multiplex PCR. The sample lists over 70,000 clones; roughly 91% were seen once. Specimen: CD4+ or CD8+ T cells sorted from blood, collected in a trial of the OX40 agonist ivuxolimab. The origin of the receptors is an adult with an advanced solid tumor such as melanoma, head and neck, liver or kidney cancer. Each CDR3 is given without its conserved first and last residue. Fields, in order: CDR3 protein, V gene.

CDR3 protein: ASSRGLAGARETQY
V gene: TRBV7-2

CDR3 protein: ASSPQTSGRGNTQY
V gene: TRBV19

CDR3 protein: ASSVGNSYNEQF
V gene: TRBV7-9

CDR3 protein: ASRGQGVYQPQH
V gene: TRBV27

CDR3 protein: ASSNMAVGNEQF
V gene: TRBV21-1

CDR3 protein: ASGRTYGYT
V gene: TRBV19

CDR3 protein: ASSLLGEQF
V gene: TRBV28

CDR3 protein: ATSQRTTGELF
V gene: TRBV11-3

CDR3 protein: ASRSPGEGNTGELF
V gene: TRBV28

CDR3 protein: ASSLKAGGGYT
V gene: TRBV28

CDR3 protein: ASAPLEGRGMNTEAF
V gene: TRBV25-1

CDR3 protein: ASSYSGAYEQY
V gene: TRBV6-5

CDR3 protein: ASSVQAGGKTDTQY
V gene: TRBV9

CDR3 protein: ASRSPDGTYEQY
V gene: TRBV19

CDR3 protein: ASSLALTSGSEGTDTQY
V gene: TRBV5-1

CDR3 protein: ASSLDIAGASYEQY
V gene: TRBV11-2

CDR3 protein: ASSRFGRPRTSGSHNEQF
V gene: TRBV19

CDR3 protein: ASSSQGALGGYT
V gene: TRBV7-2

CDR3 protein: ASSETPKNTEAF
V gene: TRBV19

CDR3 protein: ASSLARGQGRSYEQY
V gene: TRBV7-8

CDR3 protein: ASSYDYEQY
V gene: TRBV2

CDR3 protein: ASSFSFGLASYEQY
V gene: TRBV28

CDR3 protein: ASRLTGTGTEQY
V gene: TRBV28

CDR3 protein: ASSESSTSLNTGELF
V gene: TRBV6-1

CDR3 protein: AWSVEPSGSDTQY
V gene: TRBV30

CDR3 protein: ASSLQGSGYQETQY
V gene: TRBV18

CDR3 protein: SVAGQGIYEQY
V gene: TRBV29-1

CDR3 protein: ASSYSMVGGSYEQY
V gene: TRBV6-6

CDR3 protein: ASSEGTSGLYEQF
V gene: TRBV6-1

CDR3 protein: ASSVMGPGTDTQY
V gene: TRBV5-1

CDR3 protein: ASSPMTGRAYEQY
V gene: TRBV5-1

CDR3 protein: ASSLGLAGGWEQF
V gene: TRBV27

CDR3 protein: ASSSLGAMNTEAF
V gene: TRBV27

CDR3 protein: ASSPETGVRTDTQY
V gene: TRBV11-2

CDR3 protein: ASSLAGQGPADTQY
V gene: TRBV5-1

CDR3 protein: ASSLAGSNEQF
V gene: TRBV5-4

CDR3 protein: ASSWTGGVSEQY
V gene: TRBV7-2

CDR3 protein: ASSPRDQPQH
V gene: TRBV28

CDR3 protein: ASSLPVGLAGTGELF
V gene: TRBV13

CDR3 protein: ASSQEQGSYEQY
V gene: TRBV7-8

CDR3 protein: ASSPDDGQVKEKLF
V gene: TRBV7-9

CDR3 protein: ASSLDGQRGQETQY
V gene: TRBV11-3

CDR3 protein: ASSSWGQRGTYQETQY
V gene: TRBV5-1

CDR3 protein: ASSSGLAGGVVEQY
V gene: TRBV5-4

CDR3 protein: ASSVGNLAGNEQF
V gene: TRBV9

CDR3 protein: ASSPPGGVGNYGYT
V gene: TRBV5-6

CDR3 protein: ASSQALAGQSTQY
V gene: TRBV4-3

CDR3 protein: ASTTGDTQY
V gene: TRBV23-1

CDR3 protein: ASSGTTGQGLGYT
V gene: TRBV5-1

CDR3 protein: ASSLSLGGNNEQF
V gene: TRBV28

CDR3 protein: ASSKDRGRFTEAF
V gene: TRBV2

CDR3 protein: ASSVSNSPTYNEQF
V gene: TRBV9

CDR3 protein: ASSLVGIREQY
V gene: TRBV11-1